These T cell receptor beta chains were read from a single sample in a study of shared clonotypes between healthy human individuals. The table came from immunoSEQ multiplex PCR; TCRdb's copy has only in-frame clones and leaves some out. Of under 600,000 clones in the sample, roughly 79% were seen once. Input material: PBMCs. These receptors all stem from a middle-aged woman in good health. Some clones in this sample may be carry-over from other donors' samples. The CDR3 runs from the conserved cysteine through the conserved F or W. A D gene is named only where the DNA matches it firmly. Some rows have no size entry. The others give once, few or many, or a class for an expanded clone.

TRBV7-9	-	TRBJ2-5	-	CASSPRTAGGTQYF	TGTGCCAGCAGCCCCCGGACAGCCGGGGGGACCCAGTACTTC
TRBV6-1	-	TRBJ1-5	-	CASTEYPRPQHF	TGTGCCAGCACCGAATATCCGCGGCCCCAGCATTTT
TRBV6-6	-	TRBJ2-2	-	CAIRSGADTGELFF	TGTGCCATCAGGTCAGGGGCGGACACCGGGGAGCTGTTTTTT
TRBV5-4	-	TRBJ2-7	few	CASSEPGQSYEQYF	TGTGCCAGCAGCGAACCGGGACAATCCTACGAGCAGTACTTC
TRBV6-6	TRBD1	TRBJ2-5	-	CASSSGTGETQYF	TGTGCCAGCAGTTCAGGGACAGGAGAGACCCAGTACTTC
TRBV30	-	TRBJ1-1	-	CAWAGDRNTEAFF	TGTGCCTGGGCGGGAGACAGGAACACTGAAGCTTTCTTT
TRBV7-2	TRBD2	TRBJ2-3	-	CASSFPSGVSDTQYF	TGTGCCAGCAGCTTCCCTAGCGGGGTGTCAGATACGCAGTATTTT
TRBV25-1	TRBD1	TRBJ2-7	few	CASSDMDRGLYEQYF	TGTGCCAGCAGTGATATGGACAGGGGTCTCTACGAGCAGTACTTC
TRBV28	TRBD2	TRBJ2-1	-	CASSFPSGRAREQFF	TGTGCCAGCAGTTTCCCTAGCGGGAGGGCCAGGGAGCAGTTCTTC
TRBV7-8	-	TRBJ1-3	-	CASSLSGNTIYF	TGTGCCAGCAGCTTATCGGGAAACACCATATATTTT
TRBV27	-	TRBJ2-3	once	CASSPSEGTQYF	TGTGCCAGCAGTCCTTCAGAGGGGACGCAGTATTTT
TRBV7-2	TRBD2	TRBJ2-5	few	CASTPTSGRQETQYF	TGTGCCAGCACCCCGACTAGCGGGAGACAAGAGACCCAGTACTTC
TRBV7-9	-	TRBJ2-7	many	CASSIDSYEQYF	TGTGCCAGCAGCATCGACAGTTACGAGCAGTACTTC
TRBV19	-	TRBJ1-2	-	CASTGTGFGYGYTF	TGTGCCAGCACCGGGACGGGATTTGGCTATGGCTACACCTTC
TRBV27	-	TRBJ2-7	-	CASSSRGDTYEQYF	TGTGCCAGCAGTTCGAGGGGGGATACCTACGAGCAGTACTTC
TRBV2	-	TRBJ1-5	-	CASSEDTRNQPQHF	TGTGCCAGCAGTGAGGATACCCGCAATCAGCCCCAGCATTTT
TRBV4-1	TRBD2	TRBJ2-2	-	CASSRTGTSGRGTGELFF	TGCGCCAGCAGCCGGACAGGGACTAGCGGAAGGGGTACCGGGGAGCTGTTTTTT
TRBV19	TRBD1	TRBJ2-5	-	CASSTLQGAQETQYF	TGTGCCAGTAGTACCCTACAGGGGGCCCAAGAGACCCAGTACTTC
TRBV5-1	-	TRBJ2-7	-	CASSYRYSPGRLAYEQYF	TGCGCCAGCAGCTATAGGTACTCCCCAGGACGCCTGGCCTACGAGCAGTACTTC
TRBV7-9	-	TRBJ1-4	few	CASSFWGARDEKLFF	TGTGCCAGCAGCTTCTGGGGGGCGCGGGATGAAAAACTGTTTTTT
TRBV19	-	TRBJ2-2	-	CASPPAGSALAGELFF	TGTGCCAGTCCCCCCGCCGGGAGTGCCTTGGCCGGGGAGCTGTTTTTT
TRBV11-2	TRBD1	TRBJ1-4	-	CASSPRDRENEKLFF	TGTGCCAGCAGCCCCCGGGACAGGGAAAATGAAAAACTGTTTTTT
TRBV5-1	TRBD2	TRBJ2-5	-	CASSSLGQREYQETQYF	TGCGCCAGCAGCTCCCTTGGCCAGCGGGAGTACCAAGAGACCCAGTACTTC
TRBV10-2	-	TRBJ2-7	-	CASSVVSSYEQYF	TGCGCCAGCAGTGTGGTCAGCTCCTACGAGCAGTACTTC
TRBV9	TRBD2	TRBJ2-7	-	CASSAGTSGYEQYF	TGTGCCAGCAGCGCTGGGACTAGCGGCTACGAGCAGTACTTC
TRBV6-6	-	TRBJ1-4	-	CASAQGPNEKLFF	TGTGCCAGTGCACAGGGACCCAATGAAAAACTGTTTTTT
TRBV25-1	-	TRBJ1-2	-	CASTSGKGYTF	TGTGCCAGCACTTCGGGGAAGGGCTACACCTTC
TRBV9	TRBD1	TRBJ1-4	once	CASNRGGDRGEKLFF	TGTGCCAGCAACCGGGGAGGTGACAGGGGTGAAAAACTGTTTTTT
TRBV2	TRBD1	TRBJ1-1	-	CASRGTGGNTEAFF	TGTGCCAGCAGAGGGACAGGAGGGAACACTGAAGCTTTCTTT
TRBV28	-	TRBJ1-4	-	CASSLFRQGKLFF	TGTGCCAGCAGTTTATTTAGGCAAGGAAAACTGTTTTTT
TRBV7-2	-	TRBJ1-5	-	CASSTTGPRVGQPQHF	TGTGCCAGCAGCACTACAGGGCCTCGTGTGGGACAGCCCCAGCATTTT
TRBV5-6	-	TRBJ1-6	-	CASSLTADNSPLHF	TGTGCCAGCAGCTTAACTGCTGATAATTCACCCCTCCACTTT
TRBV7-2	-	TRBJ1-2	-	CASSPSVLPYGYTF	TGTGCCAGCAGCCCCTCGGTCCTCCCATATGGCTACACCTTC
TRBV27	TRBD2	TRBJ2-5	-	CAIGLAGRETQYF	TGTGCCATCGGACTAGCGGGTAGGGAGACCCAGTACTTC
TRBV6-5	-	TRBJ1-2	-	CASSGYGYTF	TGTGCCAGCAGCGGATATGGCTACACCTTC
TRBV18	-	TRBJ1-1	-	CASSPPRAENTEAFF	TGTGCCAGCTCACCCCCCCGGGCAGAGAACACTGAAGCTTTCTTT